This T cell receptor beta chain was recorded in a study of T cell changes during pregnancy in multiple sclerosis. TCRdb keeps only in-frame clones here, not all; method: immunoSEQ multiplex PCR. The sample includes approximately 89,000 clones, approximately 94% seen only once; the top ten take around 2.5%. The V and J ends lost 1 base and 3 bases respectively, with 10 bases between them. CDR1 MGHRA and CDR2 YSYEKL come from the germline V gene. The CDR3 consists of 14 residues. This clone was seen a single time. Here the sequenced sample was peripheral blood, taken in the third trimester of pregnancy. This chain uses TRBV4-1 with TRBJ2-7, with D perhaps TRBD2 (6 bases). The TCR comes from a female donor with multiple sclerosis, enrolled in a pregnancy study. The CDR3: CASSQAGESYEQYF. CDR3 DNA sequence: TGCGCCAGCAGCCAAGCGGGGGAAAGCTACGAGCAGTACTTC.